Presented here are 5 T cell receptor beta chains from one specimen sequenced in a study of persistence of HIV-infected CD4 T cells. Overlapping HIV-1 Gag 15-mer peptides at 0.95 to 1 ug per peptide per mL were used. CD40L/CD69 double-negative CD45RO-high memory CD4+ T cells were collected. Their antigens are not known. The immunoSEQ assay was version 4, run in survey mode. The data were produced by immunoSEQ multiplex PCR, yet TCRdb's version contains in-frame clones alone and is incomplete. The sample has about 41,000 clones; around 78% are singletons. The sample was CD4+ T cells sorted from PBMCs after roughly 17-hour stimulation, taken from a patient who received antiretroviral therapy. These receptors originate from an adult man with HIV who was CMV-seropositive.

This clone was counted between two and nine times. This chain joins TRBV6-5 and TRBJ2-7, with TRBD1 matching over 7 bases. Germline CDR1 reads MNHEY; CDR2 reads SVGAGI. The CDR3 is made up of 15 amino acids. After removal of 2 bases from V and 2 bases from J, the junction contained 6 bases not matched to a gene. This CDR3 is CASSYLDRDAYEQYF. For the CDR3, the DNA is TGTGCCAGCAGTTACCTCGACAGGGACGCCTACGAGCAGTACTTC.

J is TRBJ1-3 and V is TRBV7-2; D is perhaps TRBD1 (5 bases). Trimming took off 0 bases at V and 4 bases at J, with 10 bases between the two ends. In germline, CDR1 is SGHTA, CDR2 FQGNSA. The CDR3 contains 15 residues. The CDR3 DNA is TGTGCCAGCAGCTTAGCTGCAGGGTCCGGAAACACCATATATTTT. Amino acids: CASSLAAGSGNTIYF.

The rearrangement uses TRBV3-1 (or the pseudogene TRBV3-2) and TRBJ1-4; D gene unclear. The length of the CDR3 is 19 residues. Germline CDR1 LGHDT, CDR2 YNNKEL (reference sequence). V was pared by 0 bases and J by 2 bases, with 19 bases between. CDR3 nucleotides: TGTGCCAGCAGCCAAGATCTCGGCGGATTGGAGAGGACTAATGAAAAACTGTTTTTT. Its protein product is CASSQDLGGLERTNEKLFF.

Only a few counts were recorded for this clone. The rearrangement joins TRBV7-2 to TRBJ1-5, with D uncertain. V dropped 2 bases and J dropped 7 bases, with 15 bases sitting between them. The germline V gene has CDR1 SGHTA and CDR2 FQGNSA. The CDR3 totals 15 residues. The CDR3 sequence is CASSLHTRSAQPQHF. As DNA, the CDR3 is TGTGCCAGCAGCTTACATACCCGATCAGCCCAGCCCCAGCATTTT.

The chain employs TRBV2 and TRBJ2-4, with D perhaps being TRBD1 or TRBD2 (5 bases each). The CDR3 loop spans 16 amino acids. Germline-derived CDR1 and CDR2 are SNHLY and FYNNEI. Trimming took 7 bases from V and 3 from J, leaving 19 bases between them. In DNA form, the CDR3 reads TGTGCCAGCACTCTCATGGGGGAGTTGGGCAAAAACATTCAGTACTTC. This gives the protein CASTLMGELGKNIQYF.